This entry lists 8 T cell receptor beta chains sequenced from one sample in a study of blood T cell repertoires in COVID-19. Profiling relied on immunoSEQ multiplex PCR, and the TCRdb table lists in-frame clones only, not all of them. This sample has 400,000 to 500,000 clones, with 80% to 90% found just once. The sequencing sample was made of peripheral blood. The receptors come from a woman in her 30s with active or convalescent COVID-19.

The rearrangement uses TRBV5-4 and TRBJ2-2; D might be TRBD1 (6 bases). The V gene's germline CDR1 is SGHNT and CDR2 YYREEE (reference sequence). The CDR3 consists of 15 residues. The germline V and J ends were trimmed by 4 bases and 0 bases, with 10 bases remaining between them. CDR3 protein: CASSQDRTNTGELFF. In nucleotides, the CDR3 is TGTGCCAGCAGCCAAGACAGGACGAACACCGGGGAGCTGTTTTTT.

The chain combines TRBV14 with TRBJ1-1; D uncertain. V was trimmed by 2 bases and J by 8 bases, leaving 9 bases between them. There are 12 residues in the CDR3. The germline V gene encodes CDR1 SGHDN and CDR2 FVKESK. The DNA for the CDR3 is TGTGCCAGCAGCCAATTTACGAGAGAAGCTTTCTTT. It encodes CASSQFTREAFF.

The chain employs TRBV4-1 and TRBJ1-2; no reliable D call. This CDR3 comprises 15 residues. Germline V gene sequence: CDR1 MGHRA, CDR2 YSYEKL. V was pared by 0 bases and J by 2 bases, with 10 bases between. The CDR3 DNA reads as TGCGCCAGCAGCCAAGATGAGAACAGCAACTATGGCTACACCTTC. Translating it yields CASSQDENSNYGYTF.

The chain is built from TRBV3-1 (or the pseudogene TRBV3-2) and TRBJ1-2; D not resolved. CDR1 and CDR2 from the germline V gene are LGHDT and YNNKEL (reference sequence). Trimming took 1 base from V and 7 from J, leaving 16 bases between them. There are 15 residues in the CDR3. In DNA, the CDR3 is TGTGCCAGCAGCCAAGTCCCGGGGTCCCTACTTGGCTACACCTTC. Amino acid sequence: CASSQVPGSLLGYTF.

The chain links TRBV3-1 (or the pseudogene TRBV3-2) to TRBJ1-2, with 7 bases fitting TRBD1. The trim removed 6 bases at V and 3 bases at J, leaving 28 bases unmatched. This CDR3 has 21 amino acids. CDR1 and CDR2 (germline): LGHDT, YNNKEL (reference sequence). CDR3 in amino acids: CASSPNFGQAKWGTKDYGYTF. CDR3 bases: TGTGCCAGCAGTCCCAATTTCGGACAGGCCAAGTGGGGTACTAAGGACTATGGCTACACCTTC.

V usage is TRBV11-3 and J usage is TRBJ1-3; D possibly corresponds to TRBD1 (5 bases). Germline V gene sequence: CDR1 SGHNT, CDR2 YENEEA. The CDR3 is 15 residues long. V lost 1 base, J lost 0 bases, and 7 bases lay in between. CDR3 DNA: TGTGCCAGCAGCTTAGCTACAGGCTCTGGAAACACCATATATTTT. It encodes CASSLATGSGNTIYF.

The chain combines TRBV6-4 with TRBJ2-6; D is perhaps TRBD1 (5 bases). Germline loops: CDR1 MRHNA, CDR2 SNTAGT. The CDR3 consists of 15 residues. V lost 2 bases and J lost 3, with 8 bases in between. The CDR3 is CASSDRGDGANVLTF. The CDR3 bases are TGTGCCAGCAGTGACAGGGGCGATGGGGCCAACGTCCTGACTTTC.

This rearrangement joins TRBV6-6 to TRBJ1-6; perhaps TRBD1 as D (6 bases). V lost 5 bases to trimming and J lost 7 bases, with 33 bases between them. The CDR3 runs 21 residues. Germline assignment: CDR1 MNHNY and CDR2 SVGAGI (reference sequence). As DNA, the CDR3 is TGTGCCAGCAGTCCACAGGGTTCAAGTTCGCTTATGGCATCTGGGAATTCACCCCTCCACTTT. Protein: CASSPQGSSSLMASGNSPLHF.